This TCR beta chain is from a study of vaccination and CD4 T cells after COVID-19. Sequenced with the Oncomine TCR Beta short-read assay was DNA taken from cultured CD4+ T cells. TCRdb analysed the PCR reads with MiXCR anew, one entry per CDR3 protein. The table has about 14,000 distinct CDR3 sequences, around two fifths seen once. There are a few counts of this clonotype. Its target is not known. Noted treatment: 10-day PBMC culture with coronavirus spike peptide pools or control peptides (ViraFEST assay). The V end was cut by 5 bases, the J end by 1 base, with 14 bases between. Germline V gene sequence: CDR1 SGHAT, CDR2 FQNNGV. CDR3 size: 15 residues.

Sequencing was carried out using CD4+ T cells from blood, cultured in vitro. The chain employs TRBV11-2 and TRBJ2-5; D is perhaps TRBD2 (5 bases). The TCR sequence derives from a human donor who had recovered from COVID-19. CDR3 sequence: CASSPERVGQETQYF. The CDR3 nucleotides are TGTGCCAGCAGCCCCGAGAGGGTCGGCCAAGAGACCCAGTACTTC.